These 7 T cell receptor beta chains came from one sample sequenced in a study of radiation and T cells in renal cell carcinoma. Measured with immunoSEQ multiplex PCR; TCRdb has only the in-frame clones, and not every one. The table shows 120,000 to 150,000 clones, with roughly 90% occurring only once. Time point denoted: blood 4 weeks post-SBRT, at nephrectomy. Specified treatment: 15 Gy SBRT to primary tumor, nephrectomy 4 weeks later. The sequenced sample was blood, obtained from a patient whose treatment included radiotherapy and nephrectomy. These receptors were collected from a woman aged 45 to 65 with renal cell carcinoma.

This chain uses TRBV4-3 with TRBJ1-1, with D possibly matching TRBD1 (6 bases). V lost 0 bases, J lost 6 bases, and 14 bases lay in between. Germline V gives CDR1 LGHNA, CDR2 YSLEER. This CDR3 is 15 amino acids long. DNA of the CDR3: TGCGCCAGCAGCCAAGAGGCGGGGGCGTGGGCTGAAGCTTTCTTT. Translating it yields CASSQEAGAWAEAFF.

This chain's CDR3 is CASSPPVRAEAFF. The CDR3 nucleotides are TGTGCCAGCAGCCCCCCCGTTCGGGCTGAAGCTTTCTTT. This chain connects TRBV9 to TRBJ1-1; D is unresolved. Germline V CDR1 and CDR2: SGDLS, YYNGEE. V lost 4 bases and J lost 6, with 13 bases in between. This CDR3 comprises 13 residues.

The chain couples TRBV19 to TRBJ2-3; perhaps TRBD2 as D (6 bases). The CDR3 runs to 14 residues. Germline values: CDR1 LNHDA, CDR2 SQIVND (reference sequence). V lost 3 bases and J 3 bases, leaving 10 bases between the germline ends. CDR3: CASSIAGRTDTQYF. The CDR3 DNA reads TGTGCCAGTAGTATTGCGGGAAGAACAGATACGCAGTATTTT.

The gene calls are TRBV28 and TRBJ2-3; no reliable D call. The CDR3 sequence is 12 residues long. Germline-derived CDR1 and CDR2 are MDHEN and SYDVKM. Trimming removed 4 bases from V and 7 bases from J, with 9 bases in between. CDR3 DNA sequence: TGTGCCAGCAGTTCAAGGTATCATACGCAGTATTTT. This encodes CASSSRYHTQYF.

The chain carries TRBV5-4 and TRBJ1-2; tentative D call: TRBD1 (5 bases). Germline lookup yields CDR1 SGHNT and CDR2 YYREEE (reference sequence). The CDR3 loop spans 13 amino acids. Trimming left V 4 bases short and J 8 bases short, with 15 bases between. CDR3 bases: TGTGCCAGCAGCCGAAATTGGGGGGGAGGCTACACCTTC. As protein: CASSRNWGGGYTF.

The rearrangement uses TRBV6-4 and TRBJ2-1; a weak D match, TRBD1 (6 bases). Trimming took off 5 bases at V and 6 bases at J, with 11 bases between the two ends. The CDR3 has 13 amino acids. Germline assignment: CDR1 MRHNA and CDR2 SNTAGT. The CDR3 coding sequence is TGTGCCAGCAGTTTACAGGGATTCAATGAGCAGTTCTTC. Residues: CASSLQGFNEQFF.

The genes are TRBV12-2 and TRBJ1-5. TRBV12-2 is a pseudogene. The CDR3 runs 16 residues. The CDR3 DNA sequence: TGTGCAAGTCGCTTGAACAAAGGAACCACCAATCAGCCCCAGCATTTT. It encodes CASRLNKGTTNQPQHF.